The entry below describes one T cell receptor beta chain. Its antigen is currently unknown. This record belongs to a study of T cell repertoires in cytomegalovirus infection. Study-wide findings and caveats: Predominance within the ex vivo response was attributable to HLA-C-restricted CMV-specific TCR beta clonotypes.

MiXCR, applied by TCRdb to the reads, yields one record per CDR3 protein. The top ten clones hold 27% of a sample with about 180,000 distinct CDR3 sequences, 14% of them seen once. The CDR3 length is 10 residues. Trimming left V 3 bases short and J 10 bases short, with 9 bases between. CDR1 and CDR2 from the germline V gene are SQVTM and ANQGSEA. Input material: PBMCs. This sequence joins TRBV29-1 and TRBJ1-1; no definite D call. The TCR originated in a human donor in good health (CMV status not recorded). Some clones in this sample may be carry-over from other donors' samples. The CDR3 DNA reads as TGCAGCGTTGAGGCCGATGCAGCTTTCTTT. It specifies CSVEADAAFF.